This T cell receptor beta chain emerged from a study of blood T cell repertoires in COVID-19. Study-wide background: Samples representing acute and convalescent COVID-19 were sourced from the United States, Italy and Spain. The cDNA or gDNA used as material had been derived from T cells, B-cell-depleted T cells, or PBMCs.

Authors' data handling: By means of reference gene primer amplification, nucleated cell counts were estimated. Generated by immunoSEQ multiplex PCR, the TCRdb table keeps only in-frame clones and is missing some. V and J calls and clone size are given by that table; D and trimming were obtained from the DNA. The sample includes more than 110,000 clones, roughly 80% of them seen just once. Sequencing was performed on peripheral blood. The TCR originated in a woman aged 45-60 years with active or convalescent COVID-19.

The CDR3 region has the DNA TGTGCCAGCACGAGGGGGCAGAAAGATACGCAGTATTTT. Translating gives CASTRGQKDTQYF. The chain uses TRBV2 and TRBJ2-3; TRBD1 matches 7 bases. CDR1 is SNHLY, CDR2 FYNNEI, per germline. J lost 5 bases, V lost 7 bases, and 6 bases had no gene match. CDR3 length equals 13 residues.